Listed below are T cell receptor beta chains from one sample, sequenced in a study of T cell responses to AZD1222 COVID-19 vaccine. The assay was immunoSEQ multiplex PCR, and TCRdb's table has in-frame clones only and misses some. The data show roughly 50,000 clones, with 89% seen just once and over 4% held by the top ten. Sequenced here: peripheral blood, sampled 28 days after the second AZD1222 dose. The receptors were gathered from an adult who received the AZD1222 COVID-19 vaccine. Each CDR3 is given with its conserved first and last residue. Each record gives: clone size, D gene, J gene, V gene, CDR3 DNA, CDR3 protein. A D gene is named only where the DNA matches it firmly. Rows give clone size only sometimes, using once, few, many, or a class for an expanded clone.

>few|.|TRBJ2-5|TRBV21-1
TGTGCCAGCAGCAAAGAGAGCGCAGGGGATAGGGAGACCCAGTACTTC
CASSKESAGDRETQYF
>once|TRBD1|TRBJ1-2|TRBV9
TGTGCCAGCAGCGAGGCCCCCGCAGGGGGCGCCTATGGCTACACCTTC
CASSEAPAGGAYGYTF
>.|.|TRBJ2-4|TRBV7-2
TGTGCCAGCAGCTTAGGGGTTTCGAGCACCGCAGTCATTCAGTACTTC
CASSLGVSSTAVIQYF
>once|TRBD2|TRBJ2-7|TRBV28
TGTGCCAGCAGTAATAGCGGGCCCACCTACGAGCAGTACTTC
CASSNSGPTYEQYF
>.|TRBD1|TRBJ2-3|TRBV9
TGTGCCACTTACGGGACAGACAGCACAGATACGCAGTATTTT
CATYGTDSTDTQYF
>.|.|TRBJ2-1|TRBV27
TGTGCCAGCAGTTTCCAAGGGATCTACAATGAGCAGTTCTTC
CASSFQGIYNEQFF
>.|.|TRBJ1-6|TRBV10-3
TGTGCCATCCGAGGACGGGGCACGGATTCACCCCTCCACTTT
CAIRGRGTDSPLHF
>.|.|TRBJ1-2|TRBV7-8
TGTGCCAGCAGCTTGACAGTTAACTATGGCTACACCTTC
CASSLTVNYGYTF
>.|.|TRBJ1-1|TRBV4-1
TGCGCCAGCAGCCAACCGGGACGGATGAACACTGAAGCTTTCTTT
CASSQPGRMNTEAFF
>.|.|TRBJ2-2|TRBV3-1/TRBV3-2
TGTGCCAGCAGCCAAGTCTGGCAGGGCCCCACCGGGGAGCTGTTTTTT
CASSQVWQGPTGELFF
>.|.|TRBJ1-6|TRBV2
TGTGCCAGCAGTGAGAGGGGTGGGGAACACTTT
CASSERGGEHF
>.|TRBD2|TRBJ2-1|TRBV9
TGTGCCAGCAGCCCCCAAGCGGGAGGGACATTCAATGAGCAGTTCTTC
CASSPQAGGTFNEQFF
>.|TRBD1|TRBJ1-4|TRBV6-5
TGTGCCAGCAGGGGACAGTCCACGAATGAAAAACTGTTTTTT
CASRGQSTNEKLFF
>once|.|TRBJ1-3|TRBV5-1
TGCGCCAGCAGTCAGGCTTCTGGAAACACCATATATTTT
CASSQASGNTIYF
>.|.|TRBJ1-2|TRBV6-5
TGTGCCAGCAGTATCCAGGGGATCGACTATGGCTACACCTTC
CASSIQGIDYGYTF
>few|.|TRBJ2-3|TRBV10-3
TGTGCCATCAAGGAGGGGGGGATCTTATTCGAGGATACGCAGTATTTT
CAIKEGGILFEDTQYF
>.|TRBD2|TRBJ2-3|TRBV18
TGTGCCAGCTCACCAGGCGGGGGACTACGCACAGATACGCAGTATTTT
CASSPGGGLRTDTQYF
>.|.|TRBJ1-3|TRBV4-1
TGCGCCAGCAGCCAAGAGACCAGGGAGATAAACACCATATATTTT
CASSQETREINTIYF
>once|.|TRBJ2-7|TRBV9
TGTGCCAGCAGCGTAGGGCTAGCGCAAAACTACGAGCAGTACTTC
CASSVGLAQNYEQYF
>.|.|TRBJ2-6|TRBV7-8
TGTGCCAGCAGCTTAGTCTTAGGGTCTGGGGCCAACGTCCTGACTTTC
CASSLVLGSGANVLTF
>.|TRBD2|TRBJ2-1|TRBV6-4
TGTGCCAGCAGTGCCCGGCCGGCGGGGGACTACAATGAGCAGTTCTTC
CASSARPAGDYNEQFF
>once|.|TRBJ1-1|TRBV5-4
TGTGCCAGCAGAGATCAGGGTGGAGGCACTGAAGCTTTCTTT
CASRDQGGGTEAFF
>.|.|TRBJ1-2|TRBV7-2
TGTGCCAGCAGCCGGACCGGGGCCGCTAACTATGGCTACACCTTC
CASSRTGAANYGYTF
>.|.|TRBJ2-7|TRBV5-1
TGCGCCAGCAGCTTGTTAGGCTTGTGGGGAAGCTCCTACGAGCAGTACTTC
CASSLLGLWGSSYEQYF
>.|.|TRBJ2-4|TRBV2
TGTGCCAGCAGGGCGGGGACTGGGAGGTTGGAATTC
CASRAGTGRLEF
>.|.|TRBJ2-7|TRBV10-2
TGCGCCAGCAGTAGTACAGGGTACGAGCAGTACTTC
CASSSTGYEQYF
>few|.|TRBJ2-1|TRBV6-5
TGTGCCAGCAGTCTCGGGGCTGAGCAGTTCTTC
CASSLGAEQFF
>.|.|TRBJ1-1|TRBV10-3
TGTGCCACCGGGACCGACGTGAACACTGAAGCTTTCTTT
CATGTDVNTEAFF
>.|TRBD1|TRBJ1-1|TRBV4-2
TGTGCCAGCAGCCTCAGAGGGGGCAGGTGGGGTGAAGCTTTCTTT
CASSLRGGRWGEAFF
>.|.|TRBJ1-2|TRBV2
TGTGCCAGCAGTGAGGGGGCTAACTATGGCTACACCTTC
CASSEGANYGYTF
>.|.|TRBJ1-6|TRBV9
TGTGCCAGCAGCAGAGGGGCTGGGGATTCACCCCTCCACTTT
CASSRGAGDSPLHF
>.|TRBD2|TRBJ2-3|TRBV9
TGTGCCAGCAGCTCGGGACTAGCGGACGGCACAGATACGCAGTATTTT
CASSSGLADGTDTQYF
>once|.|TRBJ2-1|TRBV6-6
TGTGCCAGCAAGGGCTTACCCGGCGACAATGAGCAGTTCTTC
CASKGLPGDNEQFF
>.|.|TRBJ1-2|TRBV19
TGTGCCAGTAGTGCGCAGGACGGGGGAGAAACAAACTATGGCTACACCTTC
CASSAQDGGETNYGYTF
>.|.|TRBJ1-1|TRBV19
TGTGCCAGTAGTGGAAAACTGGGGGTGACTGAAGCTTTCTTT
CASSGKLGVTEAFF
>.|.|TRBJ1-1|TRBV5-1
TGCGCCAGCAGGACGGAGCTCCCGAACACTGAAGCTTTCTTT
CASRTELPNTEAFF
>.|.|TRBJ2-2|TRBV11-3
TGTGCCAGCAGCAAGGCCTACACCGGGGAGCTGTTTTTT
CASSKAYTGELFF
>.|TRBD1|TRBJ2-7|TRBV6-5
TGTGCCAGCAGACGGGGACAGCAATCCTACGAGCAGTACTTC
CASRRGQQSYEQYF
>once|TRBD1|TRBJ2-7|TRBV6-5
TGTGCCAGCAGTTACACTACTAGGGGGCAATCCTACGAGCAGTACTTC
CASSYTTRGQSYEQYF
>.|TRBD1|TRBJ2-2|TRBV7-2
TGTGCCAGCAGCTCAATGACAGGGGCAAACACCGGGGAGCTGTTTTTT
CASSSMTGANTGELFF